This T cell receptor beta chain was observed in a study of blood T cell repertoires in COVID-19. Study as a whole: T cells, B-cell-depleted T cells, or PBMCs supplied cDNA or gDNA.

The V segment lost 5 bases and the J segment 4 bases; nucleotides outside the gene matches: 7. The CDR3 has 14 residues. CDR1 SGHTA and CDR2 FQGNSA come from the germline V gene. Here immunoSEQ multiplex PCR was the method, and the copy in TCRdb shows in-frame clones only, minus some. The repertoire has under 350,000 clones, around nine tenths of them found once; the top ten carry approximately 4.2%. The receptor was isolated from a man aged 35-49 years with acute or convalescent COVID-19. J is TRBJ1-1 and V is TRBV7-2; TRBD1 agrees at 7 bases. The sample comprised peripheral blood. CDR3 nucleotides: TGTGCCAGCAGCGGAAGACAGGGACTCACTGAAGCTTTCTTT. It codes for CASSGRQGLTEAFF. The full variable domain, completed using reference TRBV7-2 and TRBJ1-1, is GAGVSQSPSNKVTEKGKDVELRCDPISGHTALYWYRQSLGQGLEFLIYFQGNSAPDKSGLPSDRFSAERTGGSVSTLTIQRTQQEDSAVYLCASSGRQGLTEAFFGQGTRLTVV.